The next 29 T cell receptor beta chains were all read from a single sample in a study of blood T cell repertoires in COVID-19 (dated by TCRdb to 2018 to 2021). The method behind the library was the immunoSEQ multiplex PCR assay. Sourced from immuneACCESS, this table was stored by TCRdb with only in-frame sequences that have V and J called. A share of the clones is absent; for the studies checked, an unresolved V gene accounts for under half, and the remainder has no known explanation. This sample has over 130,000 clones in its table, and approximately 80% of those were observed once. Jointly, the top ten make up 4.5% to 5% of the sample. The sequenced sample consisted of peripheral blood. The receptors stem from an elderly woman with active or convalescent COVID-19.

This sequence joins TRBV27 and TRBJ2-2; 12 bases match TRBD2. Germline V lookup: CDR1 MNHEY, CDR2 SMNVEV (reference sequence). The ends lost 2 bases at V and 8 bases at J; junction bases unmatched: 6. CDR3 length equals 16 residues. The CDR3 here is CASSLLPSGGGGELFF. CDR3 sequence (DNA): TGTGCCAGCAGTTTACTGCCTAGCGGGGGGGGTGGGGAGCTGTTTTTT.

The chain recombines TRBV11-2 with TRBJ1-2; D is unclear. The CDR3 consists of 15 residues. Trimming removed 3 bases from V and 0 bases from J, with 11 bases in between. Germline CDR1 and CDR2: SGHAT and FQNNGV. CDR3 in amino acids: CASSFNSRPNYGYTF. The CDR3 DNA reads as TGTGCCAGCAGCTTTAACAGCCGACCTAACTATGGCTACACCTTC.

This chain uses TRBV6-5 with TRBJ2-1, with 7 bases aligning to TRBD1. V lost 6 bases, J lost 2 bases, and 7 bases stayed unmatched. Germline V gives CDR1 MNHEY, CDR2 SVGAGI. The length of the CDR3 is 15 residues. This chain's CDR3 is CASSSDRFPYNEQFF. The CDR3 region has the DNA TGTGCCAGCAGCTCGGACAGGTTCCCCTACAATGAGCAGTTCTTC.

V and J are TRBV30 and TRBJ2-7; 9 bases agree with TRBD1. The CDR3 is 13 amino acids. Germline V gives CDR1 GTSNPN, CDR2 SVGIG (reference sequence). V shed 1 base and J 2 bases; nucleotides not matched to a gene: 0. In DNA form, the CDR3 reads TGTGCCTGGAGTGGGACAGGGGCCTACGAGCAGTACTTC. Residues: CAWSGTGAYEQYF.

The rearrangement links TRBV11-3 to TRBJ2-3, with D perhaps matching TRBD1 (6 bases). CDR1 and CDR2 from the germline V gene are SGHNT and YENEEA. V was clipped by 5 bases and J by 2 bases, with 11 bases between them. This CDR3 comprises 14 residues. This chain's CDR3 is CASSLGQTTDTQYF. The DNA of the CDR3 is TGTGCCAGCAGCCTCGGACAGACCACAGATACGCAGTATTTT.

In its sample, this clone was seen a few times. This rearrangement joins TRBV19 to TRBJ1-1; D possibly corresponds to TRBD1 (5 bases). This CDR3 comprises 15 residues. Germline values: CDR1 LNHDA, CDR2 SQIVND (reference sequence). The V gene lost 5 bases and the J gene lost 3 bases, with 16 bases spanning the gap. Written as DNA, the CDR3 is TGTGCCAGTAGTCGGGCGGAGAACAGGTACACTGAAGCTTTCTTT. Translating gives CASSRAENRYTEAFF.

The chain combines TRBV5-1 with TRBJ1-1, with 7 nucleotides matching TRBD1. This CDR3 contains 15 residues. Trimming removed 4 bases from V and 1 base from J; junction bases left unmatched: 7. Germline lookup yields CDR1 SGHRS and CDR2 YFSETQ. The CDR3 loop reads CASSLNDRANTEAFF. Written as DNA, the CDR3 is TGCGCCAGCAGCCTGAACGACAGGGCGAACACTGAAGCTTTCTTT. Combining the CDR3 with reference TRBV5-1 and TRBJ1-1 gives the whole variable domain KAGVTQTPRYLIKTRGQQVTLSCSPISGHRSVSWYQQTPGQGLQFLFEYFSETQRNKGNFPGRFSGRQFSNSRSEMNVSTLELGDSALYLCASSLNDRANTEAFFGQGTRLTVV.

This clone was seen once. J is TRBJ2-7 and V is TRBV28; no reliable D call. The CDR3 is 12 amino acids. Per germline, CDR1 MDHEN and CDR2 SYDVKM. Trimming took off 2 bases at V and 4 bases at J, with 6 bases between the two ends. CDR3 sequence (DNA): TGTGCCAGCAGTTTAGGGCTTTACGAGCAGTACTTC. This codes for CASSLGLYEQYF.

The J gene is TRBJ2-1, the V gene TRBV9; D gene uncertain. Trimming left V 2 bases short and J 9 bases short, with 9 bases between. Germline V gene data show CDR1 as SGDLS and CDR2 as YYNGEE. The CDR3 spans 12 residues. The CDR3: CASSVWAGEQFF. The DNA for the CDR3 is TGTGCCAGCAGCGTGTGGGCCGGTGAGCAGTTCTTC.

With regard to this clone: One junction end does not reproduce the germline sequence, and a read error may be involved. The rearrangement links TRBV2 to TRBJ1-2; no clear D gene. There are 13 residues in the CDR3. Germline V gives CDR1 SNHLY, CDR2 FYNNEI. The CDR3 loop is CASLAATKYGYTF. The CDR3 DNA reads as TGTGCCAGCTTGGCGGCAACTAAATATGGCTACACCTTC.

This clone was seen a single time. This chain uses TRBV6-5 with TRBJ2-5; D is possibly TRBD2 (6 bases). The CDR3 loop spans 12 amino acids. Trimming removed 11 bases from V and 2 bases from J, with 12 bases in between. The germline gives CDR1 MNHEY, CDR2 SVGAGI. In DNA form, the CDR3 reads TGTGCCGCGACGGGAGAGCAAGAGACCCAGTACTTC. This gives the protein CAATGEQETQYF.

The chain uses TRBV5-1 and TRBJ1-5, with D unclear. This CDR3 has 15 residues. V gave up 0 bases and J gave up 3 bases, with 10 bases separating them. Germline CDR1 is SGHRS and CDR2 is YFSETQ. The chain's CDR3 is CASSLDIRPNQPQHF. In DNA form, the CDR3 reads TGCGCCAGCAGCTTGGATATCAGGCCCAATCAGCCCCAGCATTTT.

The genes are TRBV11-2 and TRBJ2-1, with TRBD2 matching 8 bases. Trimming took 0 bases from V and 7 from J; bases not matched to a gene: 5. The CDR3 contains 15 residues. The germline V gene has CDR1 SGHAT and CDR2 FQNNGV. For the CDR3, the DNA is TGTGCCAGCAGCTTAGAACGGGGGGGCAGAAATGAGCAGTTCTTC. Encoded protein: CASSLERGGRNEQFF.

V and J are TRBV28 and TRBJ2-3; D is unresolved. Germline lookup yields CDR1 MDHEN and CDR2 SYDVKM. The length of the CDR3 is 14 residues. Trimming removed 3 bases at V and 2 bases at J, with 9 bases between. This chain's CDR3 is CASSFLTDTDTQYF. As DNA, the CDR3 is TGTGCCAGCAGTTTCCTCACAGACACAGATACGCAGTATTTT.

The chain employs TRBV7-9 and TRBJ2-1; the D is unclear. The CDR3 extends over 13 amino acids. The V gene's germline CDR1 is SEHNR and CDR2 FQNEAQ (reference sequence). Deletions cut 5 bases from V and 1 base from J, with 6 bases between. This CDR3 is CASSPSSYNEQFF. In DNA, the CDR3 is TGTGCCAGCAGCCCCTCGTCCTACAATGAGCAGTTCTTC.

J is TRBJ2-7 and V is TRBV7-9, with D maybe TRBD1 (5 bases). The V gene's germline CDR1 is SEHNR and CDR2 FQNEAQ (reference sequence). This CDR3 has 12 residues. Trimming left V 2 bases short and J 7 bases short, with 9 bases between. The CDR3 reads CASSLPGWEQYF. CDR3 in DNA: TGTGCCAGCAGCTTACCAGGGTGGGAGCAGTACTTC.

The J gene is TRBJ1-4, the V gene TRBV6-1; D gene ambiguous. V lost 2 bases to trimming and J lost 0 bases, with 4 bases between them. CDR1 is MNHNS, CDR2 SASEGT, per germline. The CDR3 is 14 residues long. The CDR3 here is CASSEHSTNEKLFF. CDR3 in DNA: TGTGCCAGCAGTGAACACTCAACTAATGAAAAACTGTTTTTT.

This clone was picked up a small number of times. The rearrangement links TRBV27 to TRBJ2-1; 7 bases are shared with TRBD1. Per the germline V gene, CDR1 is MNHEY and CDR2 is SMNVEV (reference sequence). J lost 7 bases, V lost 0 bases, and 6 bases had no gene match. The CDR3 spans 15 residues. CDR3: CASSLSWTGWNEQFF. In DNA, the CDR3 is TGTGCCAGCAGTTTATCCTGGACAGGTTGGAATGAGCAGTTCTTC.

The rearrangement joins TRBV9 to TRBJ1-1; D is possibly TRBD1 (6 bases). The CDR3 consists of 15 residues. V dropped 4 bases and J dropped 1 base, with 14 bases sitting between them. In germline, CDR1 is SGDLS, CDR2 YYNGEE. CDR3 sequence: CASSPRTDPNTEAFF. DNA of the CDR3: TGTGCCAGCAGCCCACGGACAGACCCGAACACTGAAGCTTTCTTT.

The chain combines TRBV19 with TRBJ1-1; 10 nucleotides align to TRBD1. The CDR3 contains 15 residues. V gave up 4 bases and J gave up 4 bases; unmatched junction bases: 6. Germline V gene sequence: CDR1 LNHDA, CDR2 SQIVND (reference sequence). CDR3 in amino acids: CASSKRQGAGTEAFF. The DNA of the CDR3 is TGTGCCAGTAGTAAAAGACAGGGGGCGGGCACTGAAGCTTTCTTT.

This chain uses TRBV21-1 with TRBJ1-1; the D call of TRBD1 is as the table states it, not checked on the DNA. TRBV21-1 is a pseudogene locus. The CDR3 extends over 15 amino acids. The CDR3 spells CASSKRPRGNTEAFF. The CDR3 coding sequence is TGTGCCAGCAGCAAAAGACCCAGGGGTAACACTGAAGCTTTCTTT.

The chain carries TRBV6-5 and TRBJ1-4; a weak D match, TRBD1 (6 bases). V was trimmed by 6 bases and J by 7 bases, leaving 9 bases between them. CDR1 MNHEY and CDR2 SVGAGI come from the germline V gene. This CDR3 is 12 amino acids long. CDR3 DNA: TGTGCCAGCAGGGACAGTAGTGAAAAACTGTTTTTT. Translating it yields CASRDSSEKLFF.

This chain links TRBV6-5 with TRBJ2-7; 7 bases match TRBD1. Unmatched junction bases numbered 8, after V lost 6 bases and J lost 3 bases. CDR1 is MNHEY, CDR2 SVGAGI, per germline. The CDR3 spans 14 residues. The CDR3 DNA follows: TGTGCCAGCAGGGCAGGACAGGTCTACTACGAGCAGTACTTC. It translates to CASRAGQVYYEQYF.

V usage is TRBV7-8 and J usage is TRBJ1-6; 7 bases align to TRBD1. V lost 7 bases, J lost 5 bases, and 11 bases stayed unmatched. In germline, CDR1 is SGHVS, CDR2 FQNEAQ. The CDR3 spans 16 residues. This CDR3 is CASTAPGGTNNSPLHF. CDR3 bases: TGTGCCAGCACAGCACCAGGGGGGACCAATAATTCACCCCTCCACTTT.

This chain's CDR3 is CASSLVGAHEQFF. As DNA, the CDR3 is TGTGCCAGCAGTCTAGTGGGGGCCCATGAGCAGTTCTTC. V is TRBV28 and J is TRBJ2-1; tentatively, D is TRBD1 (6 bases). Germline V gene data show CDR1 as MDHEN and CDR2 as SYDVKM. This CDR3 is 13 amino acids long. The ends were cut back, 5 bases at V and 8 bases at J, with 13 bases in the middle.

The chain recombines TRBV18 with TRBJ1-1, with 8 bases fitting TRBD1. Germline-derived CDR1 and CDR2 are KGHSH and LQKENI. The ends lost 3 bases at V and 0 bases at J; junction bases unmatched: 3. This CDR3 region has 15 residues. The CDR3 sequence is CASSPGQALNTEAFF. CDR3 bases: TGTGCCAGCTCACCGGGACAGGCGTTGAACACTGAAGCTTTCTTT.

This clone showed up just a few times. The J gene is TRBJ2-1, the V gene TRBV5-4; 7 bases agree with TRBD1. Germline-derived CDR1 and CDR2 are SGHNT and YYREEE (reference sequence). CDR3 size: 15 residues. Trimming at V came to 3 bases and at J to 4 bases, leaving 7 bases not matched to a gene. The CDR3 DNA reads TGTGCCAGCAGCTCGCCGGGACAGAATTACAATGAGCAGTTCTTC. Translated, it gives CASSSPGQNYNEQFF. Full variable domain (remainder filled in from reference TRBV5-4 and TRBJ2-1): ETGVTQSPTHLIKTRGQQVTLRCSSQSGHNTVSWYQQALGQGPQFIFQYYREEENGRGNFPPRFSGLQFPNYSSELNVNALELDDSALYLCASSSPGQNYNEQFFGPGTRLTVL.

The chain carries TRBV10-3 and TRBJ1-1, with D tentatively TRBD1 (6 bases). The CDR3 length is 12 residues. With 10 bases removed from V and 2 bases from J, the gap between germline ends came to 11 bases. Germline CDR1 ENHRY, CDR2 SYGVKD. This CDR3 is CATRTENTEAFF. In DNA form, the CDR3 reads TGTGCCACTAGGACAGAAAACACTGAAGCTTTCTTT.

CDR3 region: CAWSGGTGVEDTQYF. The CDR3 coding sequence is TGTGCCTGGAGCGGCGGGACAGGGGTAGAAGATACGCAGTATTTT. V usage is TRBV30 and J usage is TRBJ2-3; TRBD1 agrees at 10 bases. V gave up 3 bases and J gave up 5 bases; unmatched junction bases: 8. The CDR3 runs to 15 residues. Germline CDR1 GTSNPN, CDR2 SVGIG (reference sequence).